This entry lists 31 T cell receptor beta chains sequenced from one sample in a study of cytomegalovirus exposure and HLA in healthy donors (dated by TCRdb to about 2017). The library was made by the immunoSEQ multiplex PCR assay. For the multiplex PCR, a mixture combining 60 forward primers for TCR Vbeta segments and 13 reverse primers for TCR Jbeta segments was used. The source is immuneACCESS, and TCRdb retained only in-frame sequences with V and J called. Part of the clones is not carried over; for the studies checked, unresolved V genes explain less than half of this, and the remainder is unexplained. Across this sample there are approximately 110,000 clones, with about three quarters seen only once. Jointly, the top ten make up around 5.3% of the sample. The specimen sequenced was PBMCs. These receptor sequences come from a male donor in good health and CMV-seronegative.

In DNA form, the CDR3 reads TGTGCCAGCTCACCACCGCCTAAGGAGATAATCTACAATGAGCAGTTCTTC. Protein product: CASSPPPKEIIYNEQFF. The chain links TRBV18 to TRBJ2-1; no firm D call. CDR1 KGHSH and CDR2 LQKENI come from the germline V gene. V was trimmed by 0 bases and J by 3 bases, leaving 15 bases between them. The CDR3 covers 17 residues.

The gene calls are TRBV27 and TRBJ1-3; D perhaps matches TRBD1 (5 bases). The CDR3 consists of 16 residues. Germline V gene data show CDR1 as MNHEY and CDR2 as SMNVEV (reference sequence). V was trimmed by 8 bases and J by 0 bases, leaving 17 bases between them. This CDR3 reads CASSRAGGISGNTIYF. The CDR3 bases are TGTGCCAGCTCTCGGGCGGGGGGGATCTCTGGAAACACCATATATTTT.

This clone appeared once. The chain couples TRBV7-8 to TRBJ2-7, with 7 bases fitting TRBD1. Germline CDR1 and CDR2: SGHVS and FQNEAQ. This CDR3 region has 15 residues. V shed 4 bases, J shed 2 bases, and the junction held 8 bases outside the gene matches. As DNA, the CDR3 is TGTGCCAGCAGCTCCCGGATGCAGGGGGCCTACGAGCAGTACTTC. Translation: CASSSRMQGAYEQYF.

V usage is TRBV10-3 and J usage is TRBJ1-2; no clear D gene. Germline CDR1 ENHRY, CDR2 SYGVKD. V shed 3 bases and J shed 4 bases, with 9 bases lying between them. The CDR3 sequence is 13 residues long. The CDR3 loop reads CAISDEGIYGYTF. In DNA, the CDR3 is TGTGCCATCAGTGATGAGGGTATCTATGGCTACACCTTC.

The rearrangement joins TRBV19 to TRBJ2-6; possible D gene TRBD2, 7 bases. The CDR3 is 16 residues long. Trimming pared 3 bases from V and 3 bases from J, leaving 12 bases between. Germline-derived CDR1 and CDR2 are LNHDA and SQIVND (reference sequence). CDR3 sequence (DNA): TGTGCCAGTAGTATTTCCGGGGGGCTTGGGGCCAACGTCCTGACTTTC. This sequence encodes CASSISGGLGANVLTF.

This chain links TRBV13 with TRBJ2-7; 12 bases agree with TRBD2. Germline CDR1 is PRHDT and CDR2 is FYEKMQ (reference sequence). Germline trimming cut 2 bases from V and 6 bases from J; bases unmatched to any gene: 2. The CDR3 runs 14 residues. The CDR3 DNA reads as TGTGCCAGCAGCTTACTAGCGGGAGGGTCCGAGCAGTACTTC. It yields the protein CASSLLAGGSEQYF.

The table lists this clone with a few counts. This chain uses TRBV2 with TRBJ1-1; D is perhaps TRBD1 (6 bases). From germline, CDR1 is SNHLY and CDR2 FYNNEI. The V and J ends lost 8 bases and 6 bases respectively, with 16 bases between them. CDR3 size: 13 residues. CDR3 residues: CASGKQGSAEAFF. The CDR3 DNA reads as TGTGCCAGCGGGAAACAGGGATCCGCTGAAGCTTTCTTT.

For the CDR3, the DNA is TGTGCCAGCAGTCCAGACTACGAGCAGTACTTC. It yields the protein CASSPDYEQYF. The rearrangement uses TRBV11-2 and TRBJ2-5; no definite D call. With the DNA end fitting TRBJ2-7 better, the J assignment may be wrong. The germline CDR1 and CDR2 sequences are SGHAT and FQNNGV. The CDR3 length is 11 residues.

This clone occurred a few times. The V and J genes are TRBV21-1 and TRBJ2-7; the table's D gene call, TRBD2, was not cross checked with the DNA. TRBV21-1 is labeled a pseudogene. This CDR3 is 13 amino acids long. The DNA of the CDR3 is TGTGCCAGCAGCAAAGGGGCGGGGCTCGGGCAGTACTTC. Residues: CASSKGAGLGQYF.

This clone was observed once. The rearrangement uses TRBV28 and TRBJ1-2; TRBD1 aligns across 9 bases. Trimming took 5 bases from V and 4 from J; bases not matched to a gene: 5. Germline V gene data show CDR1 as MDHEN and CDR2 as SYDVKM. This CDR3 has 14 amino acids. The CDR3 sequence is CASSPLTGGYGYTF. CDR3 coding DNA: TGTGCCAGCAGTCCGTTGACAGGGGGCTATGGCTACACCTTC.

This chain joins TRBV9 and TRBJ1-4; unclear D gene. CDR1 is SGDLS, CDR2 YYNGEE, per germline. V lost 5 bases and J 5 bases, leaving 7 bases between the germline ends. This CDR3 region has 12 residues. CDR3 protein: CASSETNEKLFF. CDR3 bases: TGTGCCAGCAGTGAGACAAATGAAAAACTGTTTTTT.

This clone was counted between two and nine times. This rearrangement joins TRBV4-2 to TRBJ2-2; 8 bases line up with TRBD2. The CDR3 spans 17 residues. Unmatched junction bases numbered 4, after V lost 0 bases and J lost 1 base. From germline, CDR1 is LGHNA and CDR2 YNFKEQ. CDR3 sequence (DNA): TGTGCCAGCAGCCAAGAGCTAGCGGGCAGGAACACCGGGGAGCTGTTTTTT. It translates to CASSQELAGRNTGELFF.

The chain recombines TRBV5-1 with TRBJ2-7, with D perhaps TRBD1 (7 bases). Trimming removed 0 bases at V and 6 bases at J, with 10 bases between. Per germline, CDR1 SGHRS and CDR2 YFSETQ. The CDR3 has 13 amino acids. In DNA, the CDR3 is TGCGCCAGCAGCTTGGGACAGGGAGGCGAGCAGTACTTC. It is translated as CASSLGQGGEQYF. The variable domain in full, completed from reference TRBV5-1 and TRBJ2-7, reads KAGVTQTPRYLIKTRGQQVTLSCSPISGHRSVSWYQQTPGQGLQFLFEYFSETQRNKGNFPGRFSGRQFSNSRSEMNVSTLELGDSALYLCASSLGQGGEQYFGPGTRLTVT.

V usage is TRBV7-9 and J usage is TRBJ2-7, with TRBD2 matching 11 bases. Losses at the gene ends were 4 bases for V and 2 bases for J; bases not matched to a gene: 4. There are 15 residues in the CDR3. CDR1 is SEHNR and CDR2 is FQNEAQ in the germline V gene (reference sequence). CDR3 sequence reads: CASSSGTSGTYEQYF. DNA of the CDR3: TGTGCCAGCAGCTCAGGGACTAGCGGTACCTACGAGCAGTACTTC.

The gene calls are TRBV5-1 and TRBJ2-5; D call uncertain. Germline lookup yields CDR1 SGHRS and CDR2 YFSETQ. With 6 bases removed from V and 1 base from J, the gap between germline ends came to 13 bases. The CDR3 is made up of 14 amino acids. The CDR3 loop is CASKLFTGQETQYF. The CDR3 DNA sequence: TGCGCCAGCAAGCTGTTTACGGGCCAAGAGACCCAGTACTTC.

The chain has TRBV4-2 and TRBJ2-5, with D possibly matching TRBD1 (5 bases). TRBJ2-7 matches the DNA end more closely, so the J call is doubtful. In germline, CDR1 is LGHNA, CDR2 YNFKEQ. The CDR3 extends over 15 amino acids. The CDR3 DNA sequence: TGTGCCAGCAGCCCCCGACAGTCCCAAACCTACGAGCAGTACTTC. It specifies CASSPRQSQTYEQYF.

In its sample, this clone was seen once. V usage is TRBV5-1 and J usage is TRBJ2-5; TRBD1 might be the D (6 bases). V lost 5 bases and J lost 1, with 9 bases in between. The germline CDR1 and CDR2 sequences are SGHRS and YFSETQ. This CDR3 has 13 amino acids. CDR3 region: CASRQGLQETQYF. For the CDR3, the DNA is TGCGCCAGCAGACAGGGCCTCCAAGAGACCCAGTACTTC.

This chain joins TRBV5-4 and TRBJ2-7, with D maybe TRBD1 (6 bases). The CDR3 is made up of 14 amino acids. Per germline, CDR1 SGHNT and CDR2 YYREEE (reference sequence). V lost 0 bases and J lost 6, with 13 bases in between. CDR3 in amino acids: CASSLGTGFGEQYF. The DNA of the CDR3 is TGTGCCAGCAGCTTGGGCACAGGGTTCGGCGAGCAGTACTTC.

In DNA, the CDR3 is TGTGCCAGCAGCCCCGAGGGGGTTACGCAGTATTTT. It codes for CASSPEGVTQYF. This chain uses TRBV11-3 with TRBJ2-3; a weak D match, TRBD1 (6 bases). V was cut by 5 bases and J by 8 bases, with 11 bases left in between. This CDR3 has 12 amino acids. Germline V gene lookup returns CDR1 SGHNT and CDR2 YENEEA.

This chain uses TRBV7-6 with TRBJ2-7, with TRBD1 as a possible D gene (6 bases). Germline V lookup: CDR1 SGHVS, CDR2 FNYEAQ. Deletions cut 0 bases from V and 0 bases from J, with 12 bases between. This CDR3 contains 16 residues. The CDR3 loop reads CASSLAGTISSYEQYF. CDR3 coding DNA: TGTGCCAGCAGCTTAGCCGGGACAATCTCCTCCTACGAGCAGTACTTC.

The chain recombines TRBV19 with TRBJ2-7, with D maybe TRBD2 (6 bases). V lost 3 bases and J lost 9, with 9 bases in between. In germline, CDR1 is LNHDA, CDR2 SQIVND (reference sequence). The CDR3 is 11 amino acids. DNA for the CDR3: TGTGCCAGTAGTATCGGGACTCGGCAGTACTTC. Its protein product is CASSIGTRQYF.

This clone came up once. The chain links TRBV4-1 to TRBJ1-1; weak D call: TRBD1 (5 bases). CDR1 is MGHRA and CDR2 is YSYEKL in the germline V gene. The V end was cut by 4 bases, the J end by 0 bases, with 15 bases between. The CDR3 is 16 amino acids. The CDR3: CASSRANRNLNTEAFF. In DNA, the CDR3 is TGCGCCAGCAGCCGGGCCAACAGGAATTTGAACACTGAAGCTTTCTTT.

V gene TRBV18 combines with J gene TRBJ1-3, with 7 positions matching TRBD1. From germline, CDR1 is KGHSH and CDR2 LQKENI. The CDR3 loop spans 16 amino acids. Trimming took 6 bases from V and 0 from J; bases not matched to a gene: 8. DNA of the CDR3: TGTGCCAGCTCGCCTGGACAGGTTAGCTCTGGAAACACCATATATTTT. This gives the protein CASSPGQVSSGNTIYF.

This rearrangement joins TRBV4-1 to TRBJ1-1; D possibly corresponds to TRBD1 (5 bases). The CDR3 runs 14 residues. The V gene lost 2 bases and the J gene lost 2 bases, with 9 bases spanning the gap. CDR1 is MGHRA and CDR2 is YSYEKL in the germline V gene. CDR3 coding DNA: TGCGCCAGCAGCCAAATCGACAGCAACACTGAAGCTTTCTTT. Translated, it gives CASSQIDSNTEAFF.

The chain is built from TRBV27 and TRBJ2-7, with 16 nucleotides matching TRBD2. The CDR3 is 17 amino acids. V lost 4 bases and J lost 7; bases outside the gene matches: 10. CDR1 is MNHEY and CDR2 is SMNVEV in the germline V gene (reference sequence). The CDR3 coding sequence is TGTGCCAGCAGTTCCTCCGGGACTAGCGGGAGGGTGGGGGAGCAGTACTTC. This sequence encodes CASSSSGTSGRVGEQYF.

The chain combines TRBV5-5 with TRBJ2-7; 8 bases align to TRBD1. V dropped 2 bases and J dropped 3; count of bases not matched to a gene: 7. The CDR3 has 15 residues. The germline CDR1 and CDR2 sequences are SGHKS and YYEKEE (reference sequence). The CDR3 protein is CASSFDRGYYYEQYF. In DNA form, the CDR3 reads TGTGCCAGCAGCTTCGACAGGGGATATTACTACGAGCAGTACTTC. The full variable domain, its missing parts supplied by reference TRBV5-5 and TRBJ2-7, is DAGVTQSPTHLIKTRGQQVTLRCSPISGHKSVSWYQQVLGQGPQFIFQYYEKEERGRGNFPDRFSARQFPNYSSELNVNALLLGDSALYLCASSFDRGYYYEQYFGPGTRLTVT.

The chain joins TRBV6-1 to TRBJ2-3, with 12 bases aligning to TRBD2. V lost 7 bases, J lost 4 bases, and 6 bases stayed unmatched. This CDR3 region has 15 residues. Per the germline V gene, CDR1 is MNHNS and CDR2 is SASEGT. In nucleotides, the CDR3 is TGTGCCAGCAAAGGACTAGCGGGACCTTCAGATACGCAGTATTTT. This sequence encodes CASKGLAGPSDTQYF.

This clone appeared a single time. V is TRBV27 and J is TRBJ2-7, with 8 bases that match TRBD1. The CDR3 is 14 amino acids. CDR1 and CDR2 (germline): MNHEY, SMNVEV (reference sequence). The V segment lost 5 bases and the J segment 2 bases; nucleotides outside the gene matches: 5. The CDR3 bases are TGTGCCAGCAGTCGACAGGGGTCCACCTACGAGCAGTACTTC. Translating gives CASSRQGSTYEQYF.

In this sample, this clone turned up once. The chain combines TRBV28 with TRBJ1-4; TRBD1 might be the D (6 bases). Germline V CDR1 and CDR2: MDHEN, SYDVKM. Trimming cost V 5 bases and J 11 bases, with 18 bases left between them. The CDR3 spans 14 residues. This CDR3 reads CASSPGHLNGKLFF. CDR3 nucleotides: TGTGCCAGCAGTCCGGGACACCTGAACGGGAAACTGTTTTTT.

The rearrangement links TRBV27 to TRBJ1-2; 7 nucleotides match TRBD1. The CDR3 totals 14 residues. J was trimmed by 2 bases and V by 0 bases; bases with no gene match: 0. The germline V gene has CDR1 MNHEY and CDR2 SMNVEV (reference sequence). As DNA, the CDR3 is TGTGCCAGCAGTTTATCGACAGGGAACTATGGCTACACCTTC. It codes for CASSLSTGNYGYTF.

This sequence joins TRBV7-8 and TRBJ2-1; a possible D gene is TRBD2 (6 bases). V lost 5 bases to trimming and J lost 3 bases, with 14 bases between them. The V gene's germline CDR1 is SGHVS and CDR2 FQNEAQ. The CDR3 has 15 residues. CDR3 loop: CASSAVAVNYNEQFF. The CDR3 DNA reads as TGTGCCAGCAGCGCCGTAGCGGTAAACTACAATGAGCAGTTCTTC.